The present T cell receptor (beta chain) was sequenced within a study of tumor and adjacent non-tumor tissue in lung cancer. TCRbeta libraries were built with three rounds of nested PCR, modified from ARM-PCR. MiXCR was run by TCRdb on the multiplex PCR reads, yielding one entry per CDR3 protein. Of approximately 100,000 distinct CDR3 sequences detected, 65% appear once; the ten largest clones hold approximately 19%. Germline-derived CDR1 and CDR2 are SQVTM and ANQGSEA. The CDR3 totals 13 residues. The template was RNA from unsorted bulk tissue. The normal lung tissue was taken more than 3 cm from the tumor edge. About this clonotype itself: An end of the junction differs from the germline gene, which may be a read error.

The chain is built from TRBV29-1 and TRBJ1-2; no clear D. The TCR originated in a man younger than 45 with non-small cell lung cancer. What was sequenced was distant non-tumor lung tissue. The CDR3 nucleotides are TGCAGCGCCCGAGAAGGTGTAATCTCGGGCTATACCTTC. It encodes CSAREGVISGYTF.